This paragraph covers one TCR beta chain sequence. This entry comes from a study of blood T cell repertoires in COVID-19. At the level of the study: Samples came from the United States, Italy and Spain, spanning acute and convalescent COVID-19.

TCRdb keeps only in-frame clones here, not all; method: immunoSEQ multiplex PCR. The repertoire has about 210,000 clones, 84% of them found once; the top ten carry 6% to 8.5%. The clonotype was recovered from a woman between 50 and 59 years old with active or convalescent COVID-19. Material: peripheral blood.

The DNA of the CDR3 is TGTGCCAGCAGCGCTCAGGGGACTAAGAGCTCCTACGAGCAGTACTTC. It yields the protein CASSAQGTKSSYEQYF. The genes are TRBV6-6 and TRBJ2-7; the D gene is possibly TRBD2 (7 bases). Trimming shortened V by 6 bases and J by 0 bases, and 18 bases separated the two germline ends. The CDR3 covers 16 residues. Germline lookup yields CDR1 MNHNY and CDR2 SVGAGI (reference sequence).